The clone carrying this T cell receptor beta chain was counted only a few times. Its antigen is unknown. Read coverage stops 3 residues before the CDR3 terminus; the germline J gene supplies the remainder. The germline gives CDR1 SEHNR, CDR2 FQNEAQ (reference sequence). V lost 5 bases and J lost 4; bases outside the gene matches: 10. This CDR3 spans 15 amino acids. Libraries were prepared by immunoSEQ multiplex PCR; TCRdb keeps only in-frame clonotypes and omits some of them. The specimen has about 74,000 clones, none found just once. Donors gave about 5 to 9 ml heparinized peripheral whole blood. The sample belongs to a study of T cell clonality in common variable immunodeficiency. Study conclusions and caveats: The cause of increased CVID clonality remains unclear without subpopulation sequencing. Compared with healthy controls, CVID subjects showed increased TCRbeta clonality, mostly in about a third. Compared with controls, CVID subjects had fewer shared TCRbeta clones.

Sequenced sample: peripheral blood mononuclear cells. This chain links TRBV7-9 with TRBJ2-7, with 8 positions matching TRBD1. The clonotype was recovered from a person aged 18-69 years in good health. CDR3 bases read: TGTGCCAGCAGCCTCGGAGGGGGACAGGCGTACGAG. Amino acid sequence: CASSLGGGQAYE. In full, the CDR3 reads CASSLGGGQAYEQYF.